A single sample is the source of the 24 T cell receptor beta chains below, sequenced in a study of breast tumors, draining lymph nodes, adjacent tissues. Axillary draining lymph nodes of breast cancer patients supplied the node samples. TCRdb analysed the multiplex PCR reads with MiXCR anew, one entry per CDR3 protein. Of 200,000 to 250,000 distinct CDR3 sequences listed, around 35% are singletons. Sequencing was done on a sample of axillary lymph node tissue. The receptors originated from a female donor with breast cancer. Some clones in this sample may be carry-over from other donors' samples.

This clonotype was observed once. The rearrangement joins TRBV20-1 to TRBJ1-2; D may be TRBD1 (5 bases). This CDR3 contains 12 residues. Germline values: CDR1 DFQATT, CDR2 SNEGSKA (reference sequence). Trimming shortened V by 5 bases and J by 7 bases, and 14 bases separated the two germline ends. CDR3 in amino acids: CSAPHRGGGYTF. CDR3 nucleotide sequence: TGCAGTGCTCCTCACCGGGGGGGTGGCTACACCTTC.

This clonotype was detected ten times or more. The chain combines TRBV2 with TRBJ1-3; D is uncertain. Germline CDR1 and CDR2: SNHLY and FYNNEI. The CDR3 length is 14 residues. Trimming cost V 4 bases and J 0 bases, with 7 bases left between them. CDR3: CASSVTASGNTIYF. CDR3 DNA: TGTGCCAGCAGTGTCACAGCCTCTGGAAACACCATATATTTT.

Many counts were recorded for this clonotype. The chain is built from TRBV7-9 and TRBJ1-3; TRBD1 is a possible D gene (5 bases). V was cut by 2 bases and J by 0 bases, with 8 bases left in between. This CDR3 contains 15 residues. CDR1 is SEHNR, CDR2 FQNEAQ, per germline (reference sequence). The chain's CDR3 is CASSLTGTSGNTIYF. Written as DNA, the CDR3 is TGTGCCAGCAGCTTAACAGGAACCTCTGGAAACACCATATATTTT.

The table lists this clonotype with many counts. The J gene is TRBJ2-3, the V gene TRBV15, with a possible D match to TRBD2 (5 bases). Trimming cost V 0 bases and J 4 bases, with 14 bases left between them. The CDR3 spans 16 residues. Per germline, CDR1 LNHNV and CDR2 YYDKDF (reference sequence). DNA of the CDR3: TGTGCCACCAGCAGAGATCGCGGAACGCGGGCAGATACGCAGTATTTT. Translated, it gives CATSRDRGTRADTQYF.

This clonotype was observed many times. The chain joins TRBV5-1 to TRBJ2-1, with D perhaps matching TRBD2 (5 bases). Germline assignment: CDR1 SGHRS and CDR2 YFSETQ. The V gene lost 0 bases and the J gene lost 6 bases, with 16 bases spanning the gap. This CDR3 is built from 16 residues. CDR3 residues: CASSLVGPSLANEQFF. The CDR3 DNA follows: TGCGCCAGCAGCTTGGTAGGCCCTAGCCTGGCCAATGAGCAGTTCTTC.

This clonotype came up many times. The J gene is TRBJ2-3, the V gene TRBV5-5; tentatively, D is TRBD1 (6 bases). Germline CDR1 is SGHKS and CDR2 is YYEKEE (reference sequence). V was trimmed by 1 base and J by 6 bases, leaving 6 bases between them. The CDR3 loop spans 12 amino acids. This chain's CDR3 is CASSLTGDTQYF. The CDR3 bases are TGTGCCAGCAGCTTGACAGGGGATACGCAGTATTTT.

Points on this clonotype: The junction and the germline gene differ at one end; a read error may be behind it. This chain joins TRBV9 and TRBJ2-2, with D perhaps TRBD1 or TRBD2 (5 bases each). Germline CDR1 is SGDLS and CDR2 is YYNGEE. The CDR3 is made up of 16 amino acids. CDR3 sequence: CAGSPNHRQTTGALFF. Written as DNA, the CDR3 is TGTGCCGGCAGCCCAAACCACAGGCAAACGACCGGGGCGCTGTTTTTT.

This clonotype was seen ten or more times. The rearrangement links TRBV20-1 to TRBJ2-3; 10 nucleotides match TRBD2. With 3 bases clipped from V and 3 bases from J, the junction kept 6 bases outside the gene matches. CDR1 and CDR2 (germline): DFQATT, SNEGSKA (reference sequence). This CDR3 is 15 amino acids long. The CDR3 protein is CSASFSGGLTDTQYF. CDR3 DNA sequence: TGCAGTGCTAGTTTTAGCGGGGGGTTGACAGATACGCAGTATTTT.

Concerning this clonotype itself: An end of the junction does not agree with germline; a read error may underlie this. This chain connects TRBV7-7 to TRBJ2-2; the D is unclear. Per germline, CDR1 SSHAT and CDR2 FNYEAQ (reference sequence). CDR3 length: 9 amino acids. CDR3 region: CASSPTAGF. The DNA for the CDR3 is TGTGCTAGCAGCCCAACGGCCGGGTTT.

This clonotype has a count of ten or more. The chain is built from TRBV7-2 and TRBJ2-7; possible D gene TRBD1, 6 bases. The CDR3 has 13 residues. The V gene lost 2 bases and the J gene lost 7 bases, with 12 bases spanning the gap. Germline lookup yields CDR1 SGHTA and CDR2 FQGNSA. CDR3 coding DNA: TGTGCCAGCAGCTTAACCTTGGGGACAGAGCAGTACTTC. Residues: CASSLTLGTEQYF.

The chain combines TRBV11-1 with TRBJ2-5; TRBD1 matches at 9 bases. CDR1 and CDR2 (germline): SGHAT, FQDESV (reference sequence). V lost 7 bases to trimming and J lost 2 bases; unmatched junction nucleotides: 5. This CDR3 has 14 residues. The CDR3 sequence is CASKPGTGQETQYF. The DNA for the CDR3 is TGTGCCAGCAAACCCGGGACAGGGCAAGAGACCCAGTACTTC.

The chain carries TRBV24-1 and TRBJ2-5, with TRBD1 identical over 10 bases. Germline values: CDR1 KGHDR, CDR2 SFDVKD. This CDR3 comprises 16 residues. The trim removed 4 bases at V and 4 bases at J, leaving 8 bases unmatched. The CDR3 spells CATSDPQGTGVETQYF. CDR3 DNA sequence: TGTGCCACCAGTGACCCACAAGGGACAGGGGTAGAGACCCAGTACTTC.

This clonotype occurred many times. The DNA for the CDR3 is TGTGCCAGCAGTCCGGGACAGGGAAACACCATATATTTT. Protein: CASSPGQGNTIYF. The chain links TRBV2 to TRBJ1-3; 7 positions agree with TRBD1. Trimming removed 5 bases from V and 4 bases from J; junction bases left unmatched: 2. Germline values: CDR1 SNHLY, CDR2 FYNNEI. The CDR3 runs to 13 residues.

This sequence joins TRBV6-1 and TRBJ1-4; D is unresolved. Trimming pared 4 bases from V and 8 bases from J, leaving 11 bases between. The CDR3 loop spans 13 amino acids. Per germline, CDR1 MNHNS and CDR2 SASEGT. CDR3 region: CASSGLLKEKLFF. CDR3 DNA: TGTGCCAGCAGTGGTCTCCTAAAGGAAAAACTGTTTTTT.

This clonotype came up many times. Since a much larger clone is just one base distant, this may be a read error. The chain has TRBV7-2 and TRBJ1-6, with D possibly matching TRBD1 (5 bases). CDR1 and CDR2 (germline): SGHTA, FQGNSA. This CDR3 contains 18 residues. The CDR3 here is CASSLEGRASSYNPPLHF. The CDR3 coding sequence is TGTGCCAGCAGCTTAGAAGGCAGGGCCTCCTCCTATAATCCACCCCTCCACTTT.

In its sample, this clonotype was seen many times. This CDR3 reads CASSVGSRETDTQYF. The CDR3 DNA reads as TGTGCCAGCAGCGTAGGTTCGCGGGAAACAGATACGCAGTATTTT. The chain combines TRBV9 with TRBJ2-3, with a weak D call TRBD2 (6 bases). Germline values: CDR1 SGDLS, CDR2 YYNGEE. The CDR3 runs 15 residues. Trimming took 0 bases from V and 3 from J, leaving 11 bases between them.

The chain combines TRBV24-1 with TRBJ2-2, with D perhaps TRBD1 or TRBD2 (5 bases each). Trimming removed 10 bases from V and 4 bases from J, with 15 bases in between. CDR3 size: 14 residues. Germline V CDR1 and CDR2: KGHDR, SFDVKD. CDR3 DNA sequence: TGTGCCACTGCGAGAGGGACGGTCACCGGGGAGCTGTTTTTT. Its translation is CATARGTVTGELFF.

This clonotype was found a few times. The chain employs TRBV2 and TRBJ1-1; D call uncertain. Trimming cost V 4 bases and J 1 base, with 7 bases left between them. The CDR3 runs to 13 residues. CDR1 is SNHLY, CDR2 FYNNEI, per germline. The CDR3 DNA sequence: TGTGCCAGCAGTGTGAATAGGAACACTGAAGCTTTCTTT. Protein: CASSVNRNTEAFF.

At least ten counts were recorded for this clonotype. The chain joins TRBV5-1 to TRBJ2-1; the match to TRBD2 covers 9 bases. The CDR3 length is 17 residues. Germline V gene sequence: CDR1 SGHRS, CDR2 YFSETQ. V was clipped by 4 bases and J by 2 bases; unmatched bases: 10. CDR3 residues: CASSVVSSSGAYNEQFF. In DNA form, the CDR3 reads TGCGCCAGCAGCGTAGTCTCCTCTAGCGGGGCCTACAATGAGCAGTTCTTC.

This chain links TRBV5-1 with TRBJ1-5; the match to TRBD1 covers 9 bases. Trimming took 3 bases from V and 7 from J; bases not matched to a gene: 14. CDR1 and CDR2 from the germline V gene are SGHRS and YFSETQ. This CDR3 has 17 residues. The CDR3 protein is CASSSVPGQGSEQPQHF. The DNA for the CDR3 is TGCGCCAGCAGCTCCGTCCCGGGACAGGGTAGCGAGCAGCCCCAGCATTTT.

Remarks on this clonotype: At one end the junction does not follow the germline gene, possibly because of a read error. J is TRBJ2-6 and V is TRBV7-7; TRBD1 aligns across 9 bases. Germline-derived CDR1 and CDR2 are SSHAT and FNYEAQ (reference sequence). The CDR3 spans 17 residues. CDR3 in DNA: TGTGCTAGCAGCTTAGGGACAGGGCGCTCTGGGGCCAACGTCCTGACTTTC. Amino acids: CASSLGTGRSGANVLTF.

This clonotype was counted between two and nine times. The V call is TRBV30, the J call TRBJ2-3; D is possibly TRBD2 (6 bases). CDR1 is GTSNPN and CDR2 is SVGIG in the germline V gene (reference sequence). The CDR3 is 14 residues long. V dropped 3 bases and J dropped 6 bases, with 16 bases sitting between them. CDR3 sequence reads: CAWSPGVGRDTQYF. In DNA form, the CDR3 reads TGTGCCTGGAGCCCTGGGGTGGGGAGGGATACGCAGTATTTT.

Worth noting for this clonotype: A much bigger clone sits one base away, suggesting this may be a read error. V and J are TRBV2 and TRBJ1-1; 10 nucleotides align to TRBD1. Germline V gene lookup returns CDR1 SNHLY and CDR2 FYNNEI. The CDR3 sequence is 15 residues long. Here the CDR3 DNA reads TGTGCCAGCAGTGAAAGGGACAGGGGTAGGACTGAAGCTTTGTTT. Protein product: CASSERDRGRTEALF.

In this sample, this clonotype turned up a few times. A clone one base away is much larger, so this may be a read error. This rearrangement joins TRBV20-1 to TRBJ2-1, with 11 bases aligning to TRBD2. This CDR3 has 15 residues. The V gene's germline CDR1 is DFQATT and CDR2 SNEGSKA (reference sequence). V gave up 8 bases and J gave up 6 bases; unmatched junction bases: 12. The CDR3 DNA reads as TGCAGTACCCCCCGCGAACTAGCGGGAGTCAATGAGCAGTTCTTC. Amino acids: CSTPRELAGVNEQFF.